This T cell receptor beta chain originates from a study of T-cell memory formation after mild COVID-19. Overall study findings and caveats: The finding that pre-infection memory included some responding clones suggested that cross-reactive memory joined.

V trimming: 4 bases; J trimming: 5 bases; junction bases outside the gene matches: 6. Per germline, CDR1 SEHNR and CDR2 FQNEAQ (reference sequence). This CDR3 comprises 16 residues. TCRdb redid the calling of the 5' RACE reads with MiXCR, one entry per CDR3 protein. The sample lists 150,000 to 200,000 distinct CDR3 sequences; about 14% were seen once. This clonotype was observed a few times. Its antigen is unidentified. The chain combines TRBV7-9 with TRBJ1-5; 12 nucleotides line up with TRBD1. The origin of this receptor is an adult woman who had mild COVID-19 (a few samples of this study predate the infection). Cell type and time point are not known. The sequenced sample was PBMCs or a T cell subset sorted from them (not recorded which). This CDR3 is CASSSGTGGMDQPQHF. In DNA form, the CDR3 reads TGTGCCAGCAGCTCTGGGACAGGGGGCATGGATCAGCCCCAGCATTTT.